This TCR beta chain stems from a study of early T cells in non-severe SARS-CoV-2 infection. About the study: Chains were unpaired, as sequencing was done on bulk RNA from unsorted whole blood.

This clonotype was counted between two and nine times. The target antigen is unknown. Individual cDNA molecules received unique molecular identifiers. TCRdb re-derived calls from the 5' RACE reads in MiXCR, one entry per CDR3 protein. The sample records 80,000 to 95,000 distinct CDR3 sequences, 16% being singletons. Study conclusions and caveats: The study's VDJdb matching favored anti-spike CD8 responses and missed private and CD4 specificities.

V was shortened by 4 bases and J by 4 bases, with 16 bases between the two germline ends. CDR3 size: 15 residues. Germline V lookup: CDR1 MDHEN, CDR2 SYDVKM. The gene calls are TRBV28 and TRBJ1-1; D is uncertain. Sample: whole blood, taken at baseline. The sequence was collected from an adult who was a healthcare worker with PCR-confirmed SARS-CoV-2 infection or an uninfected control (not recorded which). CDR3 DNA sequence: TGTGCCAGCAGTTACCCCCCTCGAGGTGGCACTGAAGCTTTCTTT. It encodes CASSYPPRGGTEAFF. Combining the CDR3 with reference TRBV28 and TRBJ1-1 gives the whole variable domain DVKVTQSSRYLVKRTGEKVFLECVQDMDHENMFWYRQDPGLGLRLIYFSYDVKMKEKGDIPEGYSVSREKKERFSLILESASTNQTSMYLCASSYPPRGGTEAFFGQGTRLTVV.